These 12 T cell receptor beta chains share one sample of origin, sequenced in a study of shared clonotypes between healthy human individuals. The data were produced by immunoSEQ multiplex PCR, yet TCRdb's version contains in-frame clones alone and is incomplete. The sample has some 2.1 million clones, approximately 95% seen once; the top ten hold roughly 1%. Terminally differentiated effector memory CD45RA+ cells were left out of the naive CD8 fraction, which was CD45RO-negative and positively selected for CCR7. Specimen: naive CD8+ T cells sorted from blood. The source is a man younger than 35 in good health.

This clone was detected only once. CDR3 DNA sequence: TGCAGCGTCTCGGACAACACTGAAGCTTTCTTT. Translated: CSVSDNTEAFF. This chain joins TRBV29-1 and TRBJ1-1; D not resolved. This CDR3 has 11 residues. Between the trimmed V and J ends, which lost 6 bases and 2 bases, there was a span of 7 bases. Per germline, CDR1 SQVTM and CDR2 ANQGSEA.

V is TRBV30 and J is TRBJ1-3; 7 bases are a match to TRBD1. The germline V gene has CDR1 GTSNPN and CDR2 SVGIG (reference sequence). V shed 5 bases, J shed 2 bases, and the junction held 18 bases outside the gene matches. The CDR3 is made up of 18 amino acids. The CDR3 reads CAWAGTEIGDRPGNTIYF. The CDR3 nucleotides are TGTGCCTGGGCCGGGACAGAAATTGGAGATCGTCCTGGAAACACCATATATTTT.

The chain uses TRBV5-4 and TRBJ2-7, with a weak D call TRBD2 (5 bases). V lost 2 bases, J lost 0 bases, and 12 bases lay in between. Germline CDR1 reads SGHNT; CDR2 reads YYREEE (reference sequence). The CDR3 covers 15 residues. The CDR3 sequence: CASSLELGSSYEQYF. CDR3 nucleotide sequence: TGTGCCAGCAGCTTAGAACTAGGAAGCTCCTACGAGCAGTACTTC.

In DNA, the CDR3 is TGTGCCAGCAGCGGTGGGGCGACTAGCGGAAGCAATGAGCAGTTCTTC. As protein: CASSGGATSGSNEQFF. The J gene is TRBJ2-1, the V gene TRBV13; 9 bases are shared with TRBD2. The CDR3 is made up of 16 amino acids. Germline V lookup: CDR1 PRHDT, CDR2 FYEKMQ (reference sequence). The J segment lost 6 bases and the V segment lost 5 bases, leaving 11 bases of the junction unmatched.

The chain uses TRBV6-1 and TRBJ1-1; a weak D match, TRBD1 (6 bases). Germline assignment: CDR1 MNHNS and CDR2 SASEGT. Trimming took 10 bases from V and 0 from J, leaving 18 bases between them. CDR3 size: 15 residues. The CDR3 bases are TGTGCCATAAGACAGGAGCCATGGTTGAACACTGAAGCTTTCTTT. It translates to CAIRQEPWLNTEAFF.

The DNA for the CDR3 is TGTGCCTGGAGTGTGGCTAGCGGGAGGGATTACAATGAGCAGTTCTTC. Translation gives CAWSVASGRDYNEQFF. The V and J genes are TRBV30 and TRBJ2-1, with 12 bases fitting TRBD2. Germline loops: CDR1 GTSNPN, CDR2 SVGIG (reference sequence). The J segment lost 4 bases and the V segment lost 0 bases, leaving 4 bases of the junction unmatched. CDR3 length: 16 amino acids.

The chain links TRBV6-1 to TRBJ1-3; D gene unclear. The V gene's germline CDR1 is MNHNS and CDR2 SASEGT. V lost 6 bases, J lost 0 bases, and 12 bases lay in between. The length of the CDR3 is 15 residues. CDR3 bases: TGTGCCAGCAGCGTGTGGGTGACCTCTGGAAACACCATATATTTT. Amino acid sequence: CASSVWVTSGNTIYF.

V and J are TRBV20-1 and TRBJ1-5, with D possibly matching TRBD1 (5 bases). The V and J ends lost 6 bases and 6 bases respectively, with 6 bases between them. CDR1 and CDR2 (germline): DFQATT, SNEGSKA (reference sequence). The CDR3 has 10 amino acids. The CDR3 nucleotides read TGCAGTGCCCAGGGTCAGCCCCAGCATTTT. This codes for CSAQGQPQHF.

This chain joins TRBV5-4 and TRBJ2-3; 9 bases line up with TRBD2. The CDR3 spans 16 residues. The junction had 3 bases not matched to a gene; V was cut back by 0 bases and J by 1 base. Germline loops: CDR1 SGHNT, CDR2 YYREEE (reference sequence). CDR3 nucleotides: TGTGCCAGCAGCTTGGAAGTAGCGGGAGGCACAGATACGCAGTATTTT. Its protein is CASSLEVAGGTDTQYF.

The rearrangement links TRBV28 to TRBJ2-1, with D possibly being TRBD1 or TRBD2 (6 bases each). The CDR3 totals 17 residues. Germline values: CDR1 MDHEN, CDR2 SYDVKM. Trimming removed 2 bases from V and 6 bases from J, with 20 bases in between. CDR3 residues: CASSLGWGGGHFNEQFF. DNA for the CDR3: TGTGCCAGCAGTTTAGGTTGGGGTGGGGGGCATTTCAATGAGCAGTTCTTC.

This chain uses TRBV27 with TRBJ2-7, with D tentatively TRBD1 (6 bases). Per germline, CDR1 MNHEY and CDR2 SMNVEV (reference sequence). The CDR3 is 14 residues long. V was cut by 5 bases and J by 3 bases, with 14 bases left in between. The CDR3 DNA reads TGTGCCAGCAGTCCACCCGGACAGCTCTACGAGCAGTACTTC. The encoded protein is CASSPPGQLYEQYF.

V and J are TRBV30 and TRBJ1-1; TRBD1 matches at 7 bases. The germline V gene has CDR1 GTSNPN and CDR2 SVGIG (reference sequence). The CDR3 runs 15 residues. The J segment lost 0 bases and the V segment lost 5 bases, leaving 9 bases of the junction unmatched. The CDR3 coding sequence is TGTGCCTGGGAGCCCTTCCAGGGGGTGAACACTGAAGCTTTCTTT. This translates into CAWEPFQGVNTEAFF.